This T cell receptor beta chain was captured in a study of CD8 T cells in ankylosing spondylitis. Trimming left V 7 bases short and J 0 bases short, with 12 bases between. There are 14 residues in the CDR3. Germline V gene data show CDR1 as SGHRS and CDR2 as YFSETQ. TCRdb independently ran MiXCR on the 5' RACE reads; one entry per CDR3 protein. The sample carries 200,000 to 250,000 distinct CDR3 sequences, roughly 10% recorded once. The sample holds many counts of this clonotype. The source is a male donor with ankylosing spondylitis or in good health (not recorded which). V usage is TRBV5-1 and J usage is TRBJ2-3; D is undetermined. The specimen was blood, either unsorted or a sorted T cell fraction (not recorded which). DNA for the CDR3: TGCGCCAGCTCACGGGTTTCTAGCACAGATACGCAGTATTTT. This translates into CASSRVSSTDTQYF.